A single sample is the source of the 25 T cell receptor beta chains below, sequenced in a study of beta chain features in type 1 diabetes. Antigen specificity for these receptors is unknown. As every portion of the isolated RNA was reverse transcribed, the sequencing read expressed TCRB transcripts. The protocol was immunoSEQ multiplex PCR, while the TCRdb copy is restricted to in-frame clones and leaves out a portion. This table holds around 140,000 clones, roughly 10% found once. Whole-study findings and limits: Shortening that was moderate but significant affected the TCRB CDR3s of Type 1 diabetes patients in all four CD4+ subsets.

Material for sequencing was central memory CD4+ T cells from blood. These receptor sequences come from a young man with type 1 diabetes.

In this sample, this clone turned up a few times. CDR3 bases: TGTGCCAGCAGCCTTGGGGGCCACTATGGCTACACCTTC. Its translation: CASSLGGHYGYTF. This chain uses TRBV4-2 with TRBJ1-2, with D possibly matching TRBD1 (6 bases). V shed 4 bases and J shed 3 bases, with 9 bases lying between them. The CDR3 extends over 13 amino acids. The germline V gene has CDR1 LGHNA and CDR2 YNFKEQ.

CDR3: CASRGQGLSPLHF. CDR3 bases: TGTGCCAGCAGGGGACAGGGGTTGTCACCCCTCCACTTT. The chain recombines TRBV6-5 with TRBJ1-6; 10 positions agree with TRBD1. The CDR3 has 13 residues. Germline lookup yields CDR1 MNHEY and CDR2 SVGAGI. The V gene end was trimmed by 6 bases and the J gene end by 10 bases; junction bases not matched to a gene: 3.

This clone has only a few counts. The J gene is TRBJ1-2, the V gene TRBV30, with D maybe TRBD1 (5 bases). The germline V gene has CDR1 GTSNPN and CDR2 SVGIG (reference sequence). The CDR3 spans 13 residues. The V and J ends lost 2 bases and 4 bases respectively, with 11 bases between them. The CDR3 sequence is CAWSISTVYGYTF. The DNA of the CDR3 is TGTGCCTGGAGTATATCGACAGTCTATGGCTACACCTTC.

The J gene is TRBJ2-1, the V gene TRBV5-6, with 7 bases that match TRBD2. The J segment lost 0 bases and the V segment lost 1 base, leaving 7 bases of the junction unmatched. Germline lookup yields CDR1 SGHDT and CDR2 YYEEEE. The CDR3 is made up of 17 amino acids. This CDR3 is CASSLISGGSSYNEQFF. Here the CDR3 DNA reads TGTGCCAGCAGCTTGATTTCGGGGGGTAGCTCCTACAATGAGCAGTTCTTC.

The J gene is TRBJ2-5, the V gene TRBV4-2; possible D gene TRBD1, 6 bases. This CDR3 comprises 15 residues. Trimming pared 3 bases from V and 5 bases from J, leaving 16 bases between. Germline V gives CDR1 LGHNA, CDR2 YNFKEQ. CDR3 sequence reads: CASSHTSGQRETQYF. DNA for the CDR3: TGTGCCAGCAGCCACACGAGCGGACAGCGGGAGACCCAGTACTTC.

In this sample, this clone turned up a few times. This same CDR3 is encoded by further DNA sequences in the sample. V and J are TRBV7-9 and TRBJ2-5; TRBD2 is a possible D gene (5 bases). V was pared by 1 base and J by 5 bases, with 11 bases between. Per the germline V gene, CDR1 is SEHNR and CDR2 is FQNEAQ (reference sequence). The CDR3 consists of 14 residues. For the CDR3, the DNA is TGTGCCAGCAGCTTAGTGACCGGCGGGGAGACCCAGTACTTC. Protein: CASSLVTGGETQYF.

This chain connects TRBV7-9 to TRBJ1-1, with D unresolved. The V gene's germline CDR1 is SEHNR and CDR2 FQNEAQ (reference sequence). The V end lost 1 base, the J end lost 4 bases, and 10 bases lay between the germline ends. There are 14 residues in the CDR3. CDR3 sequence (DNA): TGTGCCAGCAGCTTAGGCGGGTCAGCCACTGAAGCTTTCTTT. Its protein product is CASSLGGSATEAFF.

V usage is TRBV10-2 and J usage is TRBJ2-5; TRBD1 matches 8 bases. Germline lookup yields CDR1 WSHSY and CDR2 SAAADI. This CDR3 has 15 amino acids. V dropped 6 bases and J dropped 5; count of bases not matched to a gene: 11. CDR3 nucleotides: TGCGCCAGCAGAACAGGACAGGGCCCCGGGGAGACCCAGTACTTC. Its protein is CASRTGQGPGETQYF.

This clone showed up just a few times. This chain joins TRBV5-4 and TRBJ2-3; perhaps TRBD2 as D (7 bases). Per germline, CDR1 SGHNT and CDR2 YYREEE (reference sequence). V was shortened by 4 bases and J by 4 bases, with 22 bases between the two germline ends. This CDR3 comprises 17 residues. CDR3 sequence reads: CASSPGAGAGGADTQYF. The CDR3 region has the DNA TGTGCCAGCAGCCCTGGGGCGGGGGCCGGGGGAGCAGATACGCAGTATTTT.

This clone was seen a few times. The J gene is TRBJ2-3, the V gene TRBV4-1; weak D call: TRBD1 (6 bases). V was shortened by 4 bases and J by 0 bases, with 11 bases between the two germline ends. The CDR3 is 15 residues long. Germline-derived CDR1 and CDR2 are MGHRA and YSYEKL. The CDR3 loop reads CASSLSGTSTDTQYF. In nucleotides, the CDR3 is TGCGCCAGCAGCCTCTCCGGGACAAGCACAGATACGCAGTATTTT.

The chain recombines TRBV19 with TRBJ1-2; no firm D call. Germline V lookup: CDR1 LNHDA, CDR2 SQIVND (reference sequence). V shed 6 bases and J shed 1 base, with 9 bases lying between them. The CDR3 is 13 amino acids. This CDR3 is CASSRHINYGYTF. DNA of the CDR3: TGTGCCAGTAGCAGACATATTAACTATGGCTACACCTTC.

In its sample, this clone was seen many times. The J gene is TRBJ1-1, the V gene TRBV21-1; the D segment call TRBD1 is taken from the table without a DNA check. TRBV21-1 is a documented pseudogene. The CDR3 is 14 residues long. The CDR3 loop is CASSKAPSPGQGTF. The CDR3 DNA sequence: TGTGCCAGCAGCAAAGCCCCAAGTCCGGGACAGGGGACGTTT.

In its sample, this clone was seen a few times. V usage is TRBV21-1 and J usage is TRBJ1-3; whether TRBD1, the table's D call, matches the DNA was not checked. TRBV21-1 is listed as a pseudogene. CDR3 length: 19 residues. CDR3 bases: TGTGCCAGCAGCAAAGCGGGTGTCGACAGGCCCTTCTCTGGAAACACCATATATTTT. The encoded protein is CASSKAGVDRPFSGNTIYF.

This clone was counted between two and nine times. The V gene is TRBV5-4, the J gene TRBJ2-5, with 8 bases identical to TRBD2. CDR1 SGHNT and CDR2 YYREEE come from the germline V gene (reference sequence). V trimming: 2 bases; J trimming: 4 bases; junction bases outside the gene matches: 7. The CDR3 consists of 15 residues. Here the CDR3 DNA reads TGTGCCAGCAGCTTCCGGGCCGCGGGGGGAGAGACCCAGTACTTC. Translation: CASSFRAAGGETQYF.

This clone has only a few counts. V is TRBV20-1 and J is TRBJ2-5; no firm D call. This CDR3 has 11 amino acids. Germline CDR1 DFQATT, CDR2 SNEGSKA (reference sequence). Trimming removed 3 bases at V and 8 bases at J, with 10 bases between. The CDR3 DNA sequence: TGCAGTGCTAGGGTTTATAGCACCCAGTACTTC. This encodes CSARVYSTQYF.

In its sample, this clone was seen many times. This chain links TRBV27 with TRBJ2-3, with 7 bases that match TRBD1. Trimming removed 6 bases from V and 0 bases from J; junction bases left unmatched: 3. CDR1 is MNHEY, CDR2 SMNVEV, per germline (reference sequence). CDR3 length: 14 residues. The CDR3 nucleotides read TGTGCCAGCAGCCGAGGGGGCAGCACAGATACGCAGTATTTT. This sequence encodes CASSRGGSTDTQYF.

This clone was detected a few times. The chain combines TRBV9 with TRBJ1-2; 7 bases line up with TRBD1. This CDR3 contains 15 residues. The trim removed 4 bases at V and 0 bases at J, leaving 6 bases unmatched. Germline assignment: CDR1 SGDLS and CDR2 YYNGEE. The CDR3 sequence is CASSSTTGANYGYTF. The CDR3 nucleotides read TGTGCCAGCAGCTCGACCACAGGGGCTAACTATGGCTACACCTTC.

V and J are TRBV4-1 and TRBJ1-4; D is undetermined. The CDR3 is 12 residues long. V shed 0 bases and J shed 14 bases, with 10 bases lying between them. Germline V gives CDR1 MGHRA, CDR2 YSYEKL. For the CDR3, the DNA is TGCGCCAGCAGCCAAGAGGGCCGTTTGCTGTTTTTT. Encoded protein: CASSQEGRLLFF.

The chain links TRBV7-6 to TRBJ1-1; D is possibly TRBD1 (5 bases). The germline V and J ends were trimmed by 3 bases and 0 bases, with 8 bases remaining between them. The CDR3 sequence is 14 residues long. The germline V gene has CDR1 SGHVS and CDR2 FNYEAQ. The CDR3 coding sequence is TGTGCCAGCAGCTTGTGGGGGGTGAACACTGAAGCTTTCTTT. Its protein product is CASSLWGVNTEAFF.

This clone was counted a few times. The V call is TRBV10-3, the J call TRBJ1-2, with 9 bases that match TRBD1. The germline CDR1 and CDR2 sequences are ENHRY and SYGVKD. V was pared by 1 base and J by 3 bases, with 9 bases of the junction left unmatched. CDR3 length equals 17 residues. CDR3 sequence (DNA): TGTGCCATCAGTGAGTTTGGGACAGGGAAGGGGGACTATGGCTACACCTTC. Its translation: CAISEFGTGKGDYGYTF.

This clone was seen a handful of times. The chain joins TRBV15 to TRBJ1-1; D might be TRBD1 (6 bases). Germline assignment: CDR1 LNHNV and CDR2 YYDKDF (reference sequence). Trimming cost V 2 bases and J 5 bases, with 12 bases left between them. The CDR3 spans 14 residues. CDR3 nucleotide sequence: TGTGCCACCAGCAGACGAGAGGGGGATACTGAAGCTTTCTTT. This sequence encodes CATSRREGDTEAFF.

Written as DNA, the CDR3 is TGTGCCAGCAGCGCCCGACTAGCGGGGGGTTCCCACGAGCAGTACTTC. It yields the protein CASSARLAGGSHEQYF. This sequence joins TRBV9 and TRBJ2-7; TRBD2 aligns across 13 bases. Trimming at V came to 3 bases and at J to 5 bases, leaving 8 bases not matched to a gene. Germline V gives CDR1 SGDLS, CDR2 YYNGEE. The length of the CDR3 is 16 residues.

This clone has more than one count but fewer than ten. The gene calls are TRBV9 and TRBJ1-5; D not resolved. V was pared by 3 bases and J by 1 base, with 11 bases between. Germline V gene data show CDR1 as SGDLS and CDR2 as YYNGEE. The CDR3 length is 15 residues. CDR3 nucleotide sequence: TGTGCCAGCAGCGAATGGGGAGGGAGCAATCAGCCCCAGCATTTT. This translates into CASSEWGGSNQPQHF.

This clone has more than one count but fewer than ten. This rearrangement joins TRBV9 to TRBJ1-2; D not resolved. Germline V gives CDR1 SGDLS, CDR2 YYNGEE. Trimming left V 2 bases short and J 7 bases short, with 9 bases between. CDR3 length equals 12 residues. The CDR3, as DNA: TGTGCCAGCAGCGTCCCCTCTGTTGGCTACACCTTC. Protein sequence: CASSVPSVGYTF. The full variable domain, rest sourced from reference TRBV9 and TRBJ1-2, is DSGVTQTPKHLITATGQRVTLRCSPRSGDLSVYWYQQSLDQGLQFLIQYYNGEERAKGNILERFSAQQFPDLHSELNLSSLELGDSALYFCASSVPSVGYTFGSGTRLTVV.

This clone turned up a few times. The chain carries TRBV6-5 and TRBJ2-1; 11 bases are shared with TRBD2. The junction had 14 bases not matched to a gene; V was cut back by 7 bases and J by 15 bases. Germline V lookup: CDR1 MNHEY, CDR2 SVGAGI. The CDR3 extends over 14 amino acids. The CDR3 DNA is TGTGCCAGCATCCTGCAGCCTAGCGGGGGGCCGCCGTTCTTC. Translating gives CASILQPSGGPPFF.